The 14 T cell receptor beta chains given below trace back to one sample, sequenced in a study of blood T cells in healthy people across ages. The second PCR ran roughly 6 to 11 cycles with a sample-barcoded 5' primer and J-beta primers. TCRdb processed the 5' RACE reads anew with MiXCR; each CDR3 protein has one entry. Here the sample spans almost 800,000 distinct CDR3 sequences, roughly 50% being singletons. The sample comprised blood. Receptors were obtained from a man aged 25 to 40 in good health.

The table lists this clonotype with a count of one. J is TRBJ2-1 and V is TRBV7-9; 7 bases match TRBD2. Germline-derived CDR1 and CDR2 are SEHNR and FQNEAQ (reference sequence). Losses at the gene ends were 5 bases for V and 6 bases for J; bases not matched to a gene: 10. The CDR3 consists of 15 residues. The CDR3 DNA is TGTGCCAGCAGCCTTACGGGGGGAAAAAGCAATGAGCAGTTCTTC. Protein: CASSLTGGKSNEQFF.

The chain uses TRBV11-2 and TRBJ2-4; either TRBD1 or TRBD2 may supply D (5 bases each). Germline assignment: CDR1 SGHAT and CDR2 FQNNGV. Between the trimmed V and J ends, which lost 5 bases and 1 base, there was a span of 27 bases. The CDR3 covers 20 residues. In DNA, the CDR3 is TGTGCCAGCAGCCCGGGCAGGGAGAACGTTTGGGGAGAGGCCAAAAACATTCAGTACTTC. It specifies CASSPGRENVWGEAKNIQYF.

The chain is built from TRBV4-2 and TRBJ1-6, with D tentatively TRBD1 (6 bases). This CDR3 is built from 16 residues. Germline lookup yields CDR1 LGHNA and CDR2 YNFKEQ. Trimming took 1 base from V and 4 from J, leaving 11 bases between them. CDR3 protein: CASSQVMDRYNSPLHF. The CDR3 region has the DNA TGTGCCAGCAGCCAAGTTATGGACAGATATAATTCACCCCTCCACTTT.

This clonotype was recorded a few times. The chain is built from TRBV7-2 and TRBJ2-1; D may be TRBD1 (6 bases). Germline lookup yields CDR1 SGHTA and CDR2 FQGNSA. The CDR3 has 17 amino acids. V gave up 7 bases and J gave up 7 bases, with 26 bases separating them. The CDR3 nucleotides are TGTGCCAGCATCGATAAGTTGGGGGCCGTAGGGGTTAATGAGCAGTTCTTC. This gives the protein CASIDKLGAVGVNEQFF.

This clonotype was recorded a few times. The V and J genes are TRBV7-8 and TRBJ2-7; 7 nucleotides align to TRBD1. CDR3 length: 16 residues. V gave up 3 bases and J gave up 2 bases; unmatched junction bases: 10. Per germline, CDR1 SGHVS and CDR2 FQNEAQ. The CDR3 reads CASSLGISGQTYEQYF. CDR3 DNA: TGTGCCAGCAGCTTGGGGATTTCGGGACAGACCTACGAGCAGTACTTC.

The chain is built from TRBV12-3 or TRBV12-4 and TRBJ2-4; D is undetermined. The DNA end lines up better with TRBJ2-7; the J call may be wrong. This CDR3 is 13 amino acids long. This chain's CDR3 is CASSYRALGEQYF. CDR3 sequence (DNA): TGTGCCAGCAGCTACCGGGCGCTGGGCGAGCAGTACTTC.

V is TRBV20-1 and J is TRBJ2-3; TRBD2 matches 9 bases. Trimming removed 3 bases from V and 2 bases from J; junction bases left unmatched: 6. The CDR3 sequence is 15 residues long. Germline lookup yields CDR1 DFQATT and CDR2 SNEGSKA (reference sequence). CDR3 in amino acids: CSASIASGNTDTQYF. For the CDR3, the DNA is TGCAGTGCTAGCATTGCTAGCGGGAACACAGATACGCAGTATTTT.

The chain employs TRBV7-2 and TRBJ2-5; D remains unclear. V shed 5 bases and J shed 7 bases, with 14 bases lying between them. Germline CDR1 SGHTA, CDR2 FQGNSA. CDR3 size: 13 residues. DNA for the CDR3: TGTGCCAGCAGCCCCTACCCAGACGGGACCCAGTACTTC. It translates to CASSPYPDGTQYF.

The CDR3 DNA is TGTGCCAGCAAGGAGGAGGGCCCAGATGAGCAGTTCTTC. Its protein is CASKEEGPDEQFF. The rearrangement links TRBV12-3 or TRBV12-4 to TRBJ2-1; D might be TRBD2 (6 bases). The germline V and J ends were trimmed by 7 bases and 8 bases, with 15 bases remaining between them. The CDR3 is 13 amino acids.

The V and J genes are TRBV7-2 and TRBJ1-1, with 8 nucleotides matching TRBD1. The CDR3 runs to 14 residues. CDR1 and CDR2 (germline): SGHTA, FQGNSA. After removal of 5 bases from V and 4 bases from J, the junction contained 6 bases not matched to a gene. The CDR3 nucleotides read TGTGCCAGCAGCGACAGACAGGGGAGCACTGAAGCTTTCTTT. Translation gives CASSDRQGSTEAFF.

The genes are TRBV20-1 and TRBJ2-7; D ambiguous. Germline V gene sequence: CDR1 DFQATT, CDR2 SNEGSKA (reference sequence). The CDR3 is made up of 12 amino acids. Trimming left V 3 bases short and J 6 bases short, with 12 bases between. CDR3 nucleotides: TGCAGTGCTAGCGGGTTTGGCTCCGAGCAGTACTTC. This gives the protein CSASGFGSEQYF.

The CDR3: CASRGASGGISEQYF. CDR3 nucleotide sequence: TGTGCCAGCCGTGGGGCTAGCGGGGGGATCTCCGAGCAGTACTTC. The chain recombines TRBV28 with TRBJ2-7; 11 nucleotides align to TRBD2. Germline lookup yields CDR1 MDHEN and CDR2 SYDVKM. V shed 8 bases and J 6 bases; nucleotides not matched to a gene: 12. This CDR3 spans 15 amino acids.

J is TRBJ2-5 and V is TRBV20-1, with D tentatively TRBD1 (6 bases). Between the trimmed V and J ends, which lost 5 bases and 2 bases, there was a span of 12 bases. The CDR3 consists of 13 residues. Germline V lookup: CDR1 DFQATT, CDR2 SNEGSKA (reference sequence). The CDR3 reads CSALIGGQETQYF. The CDR3 DNA follows: TGCAGTGCTCTAATAGGGGGACAAGAGACCCAGTACTTC.

The chain uses TRBV5-6 and TRBJ1-2; 9 nucleotides line up with TRBD1. V gave up 4 bases and J gave up 10 bases; unmatched junction bases: 14. The CDR3 covers 15 residues. Germline V gives CDR1 SGHDT, CDR2 YYEEEE. This CDR3 reads CASSPTPGQGNDYTF. CDR3 sequence (DNA): TGTGCCAGCAGCCCTACACCGGGACAGGGAAATGACTACACCTTC.